This TCR beta chain was sequenced in a study of T cell repertoires in cytomegalovirus infection. The study's findings and limits: HLA-C-restricted, CMV-specific TCR beta clonotypes were dominant ex vivo.

TCRdb processed the reads anew with MiXCR; each CDR3 protein has one entry. The sample includes some 350,000 distinct CDR3 sequences, roughly 29% seen only once; the top ten take 20%. The germline V gene has CDR1 MNHEY and CDR2 SVGAGI. This CDR3 comprises 16 residues. V was clipped by 2 bases and J by 2 bases, with 13 bases between them. For this clonotype: Its antigen is unidentified.

This receptor was obtained from a human donor in good health (CMV status not recorded). Some clones in this sample may be carry-over from other donors' samples. The chain links TRBV6-5 to TRBJ1-5; no definite D call. The sample in question was cultured PBMCs, obtained from culture after CMV antigen stimulation. CDR3 region: CASSYLGNGRNQPQHF. CDR3 nucleotide sequence: TGTGCCAGCAGTTACCTCGGGAACGGGCGCAATCAGCCCCAGCATTTT.